These 27 T cell receptor beta chains were sequenced from one sample in a study of blood T cells in healthy people across ages (dated by TCRdb to between 2014 and 2016). Library method: 5' RACE. For sequencing, an Illumina HiSeq 2500 was employed. A second PCR of 7 to 11 cycles was performed with a sample-barcoded 5' primer and a J-beta primer mix. The public reads were quality trimmed at Q25 with fastp and then assembled into clones with MiXCR by TCRdb, keeping productive beta chains. When rows share a CDR3 protein, they turn into one entry using the most common DNA and genes. The sample records about 930,000 distinct CDR3 sequences, 25% to 35% of which are singletons. The top ten clonotypes cover about a tenth of the sample. These records were also assigned to another study, of T cells of mothers and their children.

Sequenced input: blood. Receptor source: a woman aged 40-49 years in good health.

This clonotype was seen a few times. The chain recombines TRBV7-2 with TRBJ2-7; possible D gene TRBD2, 5 bases. This CDR3 has 13 amino acids. Germline V gene data show CDR1 as SGHTA and CDR2 as FQGNSA. With 0 bases removed from V and 7 bases from J, the gap between germline ends came to 10 bases. In DNA, the CDR3 is TGTGCCAGCAGCTTAGCGACCCGAGGGGAGCAGTACTTC. Amino acids: CASSLATRGEQYF. Complete variable domain (other parts from reference TRBV7-2 and TRBJ2-7): GAGVSQSPSNKVTEKGKDVELRCDPISGHTALYWYRQSLGQGLEFLIYFQGNSAPDKSGLPSDRFSAERTGGSVSTLTIQRTQQEDSAVYLCASSLATRGEQYFGPGTRLTVT.

Comments on this clonotype: The junction shows a germline mismatch at one end, possibly a read error. The chain links TRBV28 to TRBJ2-6; weak D call: TRBD1 (6 bases). Germline V lookup: CDR1 MDHEN, CDR2 SYDVKM. There are 18 residues in the CDR3. Here the CDR3 DNA reads TGTGCCAGCCGGGACAAAGGAGGATGGGTCTCTGGGGTCAACGTCCTGACTTTC. Protein sequence: CASRDKGGWVSGVNVLTF.

Ten or more counts support this clonotype. The chain carries TRBV10-3 and TRBJ2-1; 9 bases line up with TRBD2. Germline assignment: CDR1 ENHRY and CDR2 SYGVKD. The CDR3 consists of 15 residues. The J segment lost 2 bases and the V segment lost 5 bases, leaving 4 bases of the junction unmatched. The CDR3 sequence: CAISLSGGTYNEQFF. As DNA, the CDR3 is TGTGCCATCAGTCTTAGCGGGGGAACCTACAATGAGCAGTTCTTC.

Regarding this clonotype: The germline gene is not matched at one end of the junction; a read error may be the cause. The CDR3 DNA is TGTAGCGCTGAAGAGGGGGGGGGTTACCAAGAGACCCAGTACTTC. Its translation is CSAEEGGGYQETQYF. This chain joins TRBV29-1 and TRBJ2-5, with a weak D call TRBD2 (7 bases). Per germline, CDR1 SQVTM and CDR2 ANQGSEA. CDR3 length: 15 residues.

This chain links TRBV25-1 with TRBJ2-3, with TRBD2 as a possible D gene (6 bases). There are 13 residues in the CDR3. The germline V and J ends were trimmed by 8 bases and 2 bases, with 11 bases remaining between them. Per the germline V gene, CDR1 is MGHDK and CDR2 is SYGVNS. The CDR3 nucleotides are TGTGCCAGCGGGGACTCTTACACAGATACGCAGTATTTT. This codes for CASGDSYTDTQYF.

This clonotype occurred once. The rearrangement joins TRBV28 to TRBJ1-1; 8 bases match TRBD1. Germline lookup yields CDR1 MDHEN and CDR2 SYDVKM. The ends lost 6 bases at V and 2 bases at J; junction bases unmatched: 11. The CDR3 has 16 residues. CDR3 loop: CASSQGLTGVNTEAFF. CDR3 DNA sequence: TGTGCCAGCAGCCAAGGGTTGACAGGGGTTAACACTGAAGCTTTCTTT.

This clonotype has just a few counts. This chain connects TRBV29-1 to TRBJ2-1, with a possible D match to TRBD2 (6 bases). CDR1 SQVTM and CDR2 ANQGSEA come from the germline V gene. The CDR3 is made up of 14 amino acids. The CDR3 loop reads CRVITSSDSNEQFF. CDR3 sequence (DNA): TGCAGGGTGATAACTAGCAGTGATTCCAATGAGCAGTTCTTC.

The table lists this clonotype with a few counts. This chain links TRBV25-1 with TRBJ2-3; TRBD1 might be the D (6 bases). CDR1 and CDR2 from the germline V gene are MGHDK and SYGVNS. The CDR3 consists of 15 residues. With 5 bases removed from V and 2 bases from J, the gap between germline ends came to 14 bases. The DNA of the CDR3 is TGTGCCAGCAGTTCAGGGGTTGTGGCCACAGATACGCAGTATTTT. It specifies CASSSGVVATDTQYF.

This clonotype showed up many times. Mismatch with germline at one junction end may stem from a read error. The chain uses TRBV7-7 and TRBJ1-5, with D possibly TRBD1 on 5 matching bases. CDR1 SSHAT and CDR2 FNYEAQ come from the germline V gene (reference sequence). The CDR3 runs to 16 residues. CDR3 bases: TGTGCTAGCAGCTTAGTTCGGGGCGGAAGCAATCAGCCCCAGCATTTT. Translation: CASSLVRGGSNQPQHF. Filled out from reference TRBV7-7 and TRBJ1-5, the complete variable domain reads GAGVSQSPRYKVTKRGQDVTLRCDPISSHATLYWYQQALGQGPEFLTYFNYEAQPDKSGLPSDRFSAERPEGSISTLTIQRTEQRDSAMYRCASSLVRGGSNQPQHFGDGTRLSIL.

For this clonotype: A read error is likely, as this CDR3 ends without the conserved phenylalanine or tryptophan. The chain has TRBV4-1 and TRBJ2-7; 8 bases match TRBD1. The end of the DNA is better explained by TRBJ2-5, so the J call may be wrong. The CDR3 is 20 residues long. Germline V CDR1 and CDR2: MGHRA, YSYEKL. This CDR3 reads CASSHDDPAFRTGSIETQYL. For the CDR3, the DNA is TGCGCCAGCAGCCATGACGACCCTGCCTTCCGGACAGGGTCGATAGAGACCCAGTACCTC.

This clonotype was seen a few times. The V call is TRBV28, the J call TRBJ1-2, with D possibly TRBD1 on 5 matching bases. The V gene lost 8 bases and the J gene lost 4 bases, with 14 bases spanning the gap. The CDR3 is 13 amino acids. From germline, CDR1 is MDHEN and CDR2 SYDVKM. The CDR3 sequence is CASERGVGYGYTF. DNA for the CDR3: TGTGCCAGCGAAAGAGGGGTCGGCTATGGCTACACCTTC.

In DNA form, the CDR3 reads TGTGCCTCGTCCGGGACAGGGGTCAACGAGCAGTACTTC. This codes for CASSGTGVNEQYF. This chain uses TRBV12-3 or TRBV12-4 with TRBJ2-7; 10 positions match TRBD1. V trimming: 11 bases; J trimming: 5 bases; junction bases outside the gene matches: 9. The CDR3 is made up of 13 amino acids.

This clonotype came up a few times. This chain connects TRBV7-2 to TRBJ1-1; 10 positions match TRBD1. The V and J ends lost 8 bases and 4 bases, in that order; junction bases with no gene match: 4. The CDR3 has 13 amino acids. CDR1 is SGHTA, CDR2 FQGNSA, per germline. Here the CDR3 reads CASGDRGATEAFF. As DNA, the CDR3 is TGTGCCAGCGGGGACAGGGGAGCCACTGAAGCTTTCTTT.

This clonotype has only a few counts. V usage is TRBV28 and J usage is TRBJ2-2; 8 bases map to TRBD1. The CDR3 loop spans 15 amino acids. CDR1 MDHEN and CDR2 SYDVKM come from the germline V gene. The junction had 2 bases not matched to a gene; V was cut back by 5 bases and J by 0 bases. CDR3 region: CASSKTGANTGELFF. Written as DNA, the CDR3 is TGTGCCAGCAGTAAGACAGGGGCGAACACCGGGGAGCTGTTTTTT.

This clonotype was recorded many times. The V call is TRBV24-1, the J call TRBJ2-7; D not certain. The CDR3 extends over 10 amino acids. CDR1 KGHDR and CDR2 SFDVKD come from the germline V gene. V was pared by 6 bases and J by 5 bases, with 4 bases between. The CDR3 spells CATSSDEQYF. CDR3 coding DNA: TGTGCCACCAGTTCCGACGAGCAGTACTTC.

The chain joins TRBV20-1 to TRBJ2-1; 9 nucleotides agree with TRBD2. Trimming removed 0 bases from V and 1 base from J; junction bases left unmatched: 10. The CDR3 loop spans 18 amino acids. Germline CDR1 DFQATT, CDR2 SNEGSKA (reference sequence). In DNA form, the CDR3 reads TGCAGTGCTAGAGATTTACTAGCGGGTGGGAGGTCCTACAATGAGCAGTTCTTC. Its translation: CSARDLLAGGRSYNEQFF.

The sample holds many counts of this clonotype. The V gene is TRBV29-1, the J gene TRBJ2-1, with 10 nucleotides matching TRBD2. The CDR3 is made up of 15 amino acids. CDR1 and CDR2 (germline): SQVTM, ANQGSEA. V trimming: 1 base; J trimming: 10 bases; junction bases outside the gene matches: 10. The CDR3 DNA sequence: TGCAGCGTTGAAGGACTAGCGGGCGCCTCGGGAGAGCAGTTCTTC. It translates to CSVEGLAGASGEQFF.

As regards this clonotype: One end of the junction fails to match germline, which may point to a read error. V is TRBV30 and J is TRBJ2-5; 8 bases line up with TRBD2. The germline V gene has CDR1 GTSNPN and CDR2 SVGIG (reference sequence). There are 14 residues in the CDR3. The CDR3 bases are TGTGCCTGGAGGGGTAGCGGGGTCCAAGGGACCCAGTACTTC. It codes for CAWRGSGVQGTQYF.

This clonotype was found once. This rearrangement joins TRBV7-2 to TRBJ1-2, with D unclear. CDR1 SGHTA and CDR2 FQGNSA come from the germline V gene. The CDR3 is made up of 14 amino acids. V was cut by 1 base and J by 7 bases, with 13 bases left in between. CDR3 nucleotides: TGTGCCAGCAGCTTAGGGTCTTCCTCAGGTGGCTACACCTTC. Translation gives CASSLGSSSGGYTF.

This chain connects TRBV20-1 to TRBJ2-3; TRBD2 aligns across 8 bases. CDR1 is DFQATT and CDR2 is SNEGSKA in the germline V gene (reference sequence). V lost 4 bases and J lost 2; bases outside the gene matches: 11. This CDR3 comprises 16 residues. The chain's CDR3 is CSATGTTGGNTDTQYF. Written as DNA, the CDR3 is TGCAGTGCTACTGGCACCACGGGGGGGAACACAGATACGCAGTATTTT.

This clonotype appeared a few times. This chain joins TRBV12-3 or TRBV12-4 and TRBJ2-1; D gene ambiguous. This CDR3 is built from 15 residues. V gave up 3 bases and J gave up 7 bases, with 16 bases separating them. CDR3 coding DNA: TGTGCCAGCAGTTTTTATGAATCCCGTGGGAATGAGCAGTTCTTC. This encodes CASSFYESRGNEQFF.

The chain employs TRBV12-3 or TRBV12-4 and TRBJ1-4; TRBD1 aligns across 7 bases. The CDR3 has 15 residues. V lost 5 bases to trimming and J lost 3 bases; unmatched junction nucleotides: 6. As DNA, the CDR3 is TGTGCCAGCAGTCCAGGGGGGGCGGCTAATGAAAAACTGTTTTTT. This translates into CASSPGGAANEKLFF.

As to this clonotype: One base away lies a much larger clone, so this may be a sequencing read error. The conserved phenylalanine or tryptophan normally closing the CDR3 is absent here, so this likely arose from a read error. The rearrangement links TRBV15 to TRBJ2-7, with 7 positions matching TRBD1. Gene TRBJ2-5 matches the end of the DNA better, so the J call may be wrong. This CDR3 is 14 amino acids long. Germline V gene data show CDR1 as LNHNV and CDR2 as YYDKDF (reference sequence). The CDR3 region is CATSRGQGGETQYL. In DNA form, the CDR3 reads TGTGCCACCAGCAGAGGACAGGGCGGTGAGACCCAGTACTTA.

This clonotype was counted at least ten times. This CDR3 is CASSPGTGVIRETQYF. The DNA of the CDR3 is TGTGCCAGCAGCCCCGGGACAGGGGTAATACGAGAGACCCAGTACTTC. The chain employs TRBV11-1 and TRBJ2-5, with 10 nucleotides matching TRBD1. Trimming removed 5 bases from V and 4 bases from J; junction bases left unmatched: 10. CDR3 length: 16 amino acids. CDR1 and CDR2 (germline): SGHAT, FQDESV (reference sequence).

The V and J genes are TRBV14 and TRBJ2-1; D remains ambiguous. With 5 bases removed from V and 8 bases from J, the gap between germline ends came to 16 bases. Germline V lookup: CDR1 SGHDN, CDR2 FVKESK. The CDR3 length is 14 residues. This chain's CDR3 is CASSKKTRIDEQFF. CDR3 nucleotides: TGTGCCAGCAGCAAAAAGACGAGAATCGATGAGCAGTTCTTC.

The chain joins TRBV7-8 to TRBJ2-1, with D perhaps being TRBD1 or TRBD2 (5 bases each). The CDR3 loop spans 18 amino acids. V gave up 6 bases and J gave up 0 bases, with 21 bases separating them. Germline loops: CDR1 SGHVS, CDR2 FQNEAQ. The CDR3, as DNA: TGTGCCAGCAGTTTGGTGGGACCAATTCTTAGCTCCTACAATGAGCAGTTCTTC. It specifies CASSLVGPILSSYNEQFF.

The sample holds a few counts of this clonotype. This sequence joins TRBV28 and TRBJ2-7; D possibly matches TRBD1 or TRBD2 (6 bases each). CDR1 is MDHEN and CDR2 is SYDVKM in the germline V gene. The CDR3 has 16 residues. V lost 6 bases to trimming and J lost 0 bases, with 18 bases between them. The CDR3 sequence: CASRAGGPRSSYEQYF. CDR3 nucleotides: TGTGCCAGCAGGGCTGGGGGGCCCAGGAGCTCCTACGAGCAGTACTTC.